Listed here are 29 T cell receptor beta chains from one sample, sequenced in a study of early T cells in non-severe SARS-CoV-2 infection. TCRdb re-called the 5' RACE reads through MiXCR, storing one row per CDR3 protein. The table records about 70,000 distinct CDR3 sequences, more than 8.5% of them present only once. The sample consisted of whole blood, taken at baseline. All receptors derive from an adult who was a healthcare worker with PCR-confirmed SARS-CoV-2 infection or an uninfected control (not recorded which).

In this sample, this clonotype turned up a few times. The CDR3: CASSEPIAGAAQTQYF. The CDR3 DNA follows: TGTGCCAGCAGTGAACCGATAGCGGGAGCCGCCCAGACGCAGTATTTT. The chain links TRBV28 to TRBJ2-3; 9 nucleotides agree with TRBD2. The CDR3 length is 16 residues. V shed 5 bases and J 9 bases; nucleotides not matched to a gene: 15. CDR1 is MDHEN and CDR2 is SYDVKM in the germline V gene.

This clonotype was seen ten or more times. The chain employs TRBV7-9 and TRBJ1-2; 8 bases agree with TRBD1. The CDR3 contains 13 residues. In germline, CDR1 is SEHNR, CDR2 FQNEAQ (reference sequence). V lost 6 bases, J lost 4 bases, and 4 bases stayed unmatched. This chain's CDR3 is CASRYGTGYGYTF. Written as DNA, the CDR3 is TGTGCCAGCAGATATGGGACAGGCTATGGCTACACCTTC. Based on the CDR3 plus reference TRBV7-9 and TRBJ1-2, the full variable domain is DTGVSQNPRHKITKRGQNVTFRCDPISEHNRLYWYRQTLGQGPEFLTYFQNEAQLEKSRLLSDRFSAERPKGSFSTLEIQRTEQGDSAMYLCASRYGTGYGYTFGSGTRLTVV.

This clonotype was counted a few times. The chain uses TRBV12-3 or TRBV12-4 and TRBJ1-1; TRBD1 agrees at 7 bases. The CDR3 extends over 16 amino acids. V gave up 4 bases and J gave up 3 bases; unmatched junction bases: 11. The chain's CDR3 is CASSWGQGERDTEAFF. The CDR3 DNA reads as TGTGCCAGCAGTTGGGGGCAGGGGGAAAGGGACACTGAAGCTTTCTTT.

This clonotype was detected ten times or more. V gene TRBV12-3 or TRBV12-4 combines with J gene TRBJ1-2; D is undetermined. V was trimmed by 3 bases and J by 3 bases, leaving 8 bases between them. The CDR3 has 13 amino acids. CDR3 protein: CASSFESHYGYTF. The CDR3 DNA sequence: TGTGCCAGCAGTTTTGAGAGCCACTATGGCTACACCTTC.

With respect to this clonotype: Given a much more abundant clone one base away, this may be a read error. The CDR3 does not close with the conserved phenylalanine or tryptophan, likely indicating a read error. This chain links TRBV28 with TRBJ2-2; weak D call: TRBD1 (7 bases). Per germline, CDR1 MDHEN and CDR2 SYDVKM. Trimming stripped 7 bases from V and 3 bases from J, with 12 bases between. This CDR3 has 14 residues. CDR3 nucleotides: TGTGCCAGCATCAGGGGGGATGACACCGGGGAGCTGTTTTCT. It is translated as CASIRGDDTGELFS.

This clonotype was observed a handful of times. The chain links TRBV6-5 to TRBJ2-1; no firm D call. Germline V gives CDR1 MNHEY, CDR2 SVGAGI. The CDR3 contains 16 residues. V was clipped by 2 bases and J by 0 bases, with 11 bases between them. For the CDR3, the DNA is TGTGCCAGCAGTTACCCCTCGGGTAGCTCCTACAATGAGCAGTTCTTC. The encoded protein is CASSYPSGSSYNEQFF.

This clonotype has a count of ten or more. The chain links TRBV14 to TRBJ2-1; TRBD1 aligns across 10 bases. This CDR3 is built from 15 residues. The germline gives CDR1 SGHDN, CDR2 FVKESK. V shed 6 bases, J shed 2 bases, and the junction held 4 bases outside the gene matches. The CDR3, as DNA: TGTGCCAGCAGAACCGGGACAGGGGCCTACAATGAGCAGTTCTTC. This gives the protein CASRTGTGAYNEQFF.

This clonotype was detected ten times or more. The DNA of the CDR3 is TGTGCCAGCAGCTCTGACCCCGGGACACTCACCGCCGAGCAGTACTTC. Protein product: CASSSDPGTLTAEQYF. The chain is built from TRBV11-2 and TRBJ2-7; possibly TRBD1 for D (6 bases). V gave up 4 bases and J gave up 6 bases, with 22 bases separating them. Germline CDR1 reads SGHAT; CDR2 reads FQNNGV. The CDR3 is 16 residues long.

There are a few counts of this clonotype. The genes are TRBV6-5 and TRBJ2-7, with a weak D call TRBD2 (6 bases). The V end lost 2 bases, the J end lost 11 bases, and 10 bases lay between the germline ends. Germline V gene sequence: CDR1 MNHEY, CDR2 SVGAGI. The CDR3 spans 11 residues. The CDR3 reads CASSYPGGEYF. As DNA, the CDR3 is TGTGCCAGCAGTTACCCAGGAGGGGAGTACTTC.

The gene calls are TRBV6-1 and TRBJ2-7, with D perhaps TRBD1 (5 bases). The CDR3 spans 14 residues. Germline CDR1 reads MNHNS; CDR2 reads SASEGT. The V and J ends lost 3 bases and 2 bases respectively, with 11 bases between them. The CDR3 DNA reads as TGTGCCAGCAGTGACCGGACACCTACCTACGAGCAGTACTTC. As protein: CASSDRTPTYEQYF.

The V gene is TRBV6-2 or TRBV6-3, the J gene TRBJ2-1, with TRBD2 as a possible D gene (6 bases). Germline values: CDR1 MNHEY, CDR2 SVGEGT. The CDR3 length is 15 residues. V gave up 2 bases and J gave up 0 bases, with 8 bases separating them. DNA for the CDR3: TGTGCCAGCAGTTACGGCGGGACCTCCTACAATGAGCAGTTCTTC. Translated: CASSYGGTSYNEQFF.

The gene calls are TRBV29-1 and TRBJ2-5; TRBD1 aligns across 9 bases. The CDR3 consists of 14 residues. Germline assignment: CDR1 SQVTM and CDR2 ANQGSEA. Losses at the gene ends were 0 bases for V and 5 bases for J; bases not matched to a gene: 4. The CDR3 here is CSVEDIGQGETQYF. The CDR3 nucleotides are TGCAGCGTTGAAGATATCGGACAGGGGGAGACCCAGTACTTC.

This clonotype was counted ten times or more. The chain has TRBV20-1 and TRBJ2-7; 7 nucleotides align to TRBD2. The CDR3 has 16 amino acids. Germline V CDR1 and CDR2: DFQATT, SNEGSKA (reference sequence). J gave up 3 bases and V 1 base, and 12 bases lay outside the gene matches. The CDR3, as DNA: TGCAGTGCTAGAGCCCTGGCGGGACTACGCTTCTACGAGCAGTACTTC. Residues: CSARALAGLRFYEQYF.

This clonotype was recorded at least ten times. The V call is TRBV6-2 or TRBV6-3, the J call TRBJ2-5; 15 bases line up with TRBD2. The V gene's germline CDR1 is MNHEY and CDR2 SVGEGT. The CDR3 spans 16 residues. The V gene end was trimmed by 4 bases and the J gene end by 4 bases; junction bases not matched to a gene: 4. CDR3 in DNA: TGTGCCAGCAGTTGGACTAGCGGGAGGGCCCCAGAGACCCAGTACTTC. It yields the protein CASSWTSGRAPETQYF.

The rearrangement uses TRBV29-1 and TRBJ1-1; D remains ambiguous. The germline V gene encodes CDR1 SQVTM and CDR2 ANQGSEA. The V end was cut by 6 bases, the J end by 6 bases, with 20 bases between. The CDR3 contains 14 residues. The CDR3 region has the DNA TGCAGCGTAGGATTTGGGCCCAGAGTCGCTGAAGCTTTCTTT. It translates to CSVGFGPRVAEAFF. Using reference TRBV29-1 and TRBJ1-1 for the parts outside the CDR3, the full variable domain is SAVISQKPSRDICQRGTSLTIQCQVDSQVTMMFWYRQQPGQSLTLIATANQGSEATYESGFVIDKFPISRPNLTFSTLTVSNMSPEDSSIYLCSVGFGPRVAEAFFGQGTRLTVV.

The chain recombines TRBV6-5 with TRBJ2-4; D perhaps matches TRBD2 (6 bases). V was shortened by 2 bases and J by 8 bases, with 10 bases between the two germline ends. The CDR3 spans 13 residues. Germline CDR1 and CDR2: MNHEY and SVGAGI. The CDR3 spells CASSYGRRDIQYF. The CDR3 DNA reads TGTGCCAGCAGTTACGGGAGGAGGGACATTCAGTACTTC.

Turning to this clonotype: A read error may be the cause here, since a much bigger clone is one base away. The CDR3 here is CASSTGDTGELFF. DNA of the CDR3: TGTGCCAGCAGTACAGGGGACACCGGGGAGCTGTTTTTT. The rearrangement joins TRBV28 to TRBJ2-2; TRBD1 matches at 7 bases. Germline V gene sequence: CDR1 MDHEN, CDR2 SYDVKM. CDR3 length: 13 amino acids. V dropped 5 bases and J dropped 3; count of bases not matched to a gene: 0. Based on the CDR3 plus reference TRBV28 and TRBJ2-2, the full variable domain is DVKVTQSSRYLVKRTGEKVFLECVQDMDHENMFWYRQDPGLGLRLIYFSYDVKMKEKGDIPEGYSVSREKKERFSLILESASTNQTSMYLCASSTGDTGELFFGEGSRLTVL.

This rearrangement joins TRBV12-3 or TRBV12-4 to TRBJ1-4; possible D gene TRBD1, 6 bases. V dropped 7 bases and J dropped 8 bases, with 14 bases sitting between them. The length of the CDR3 is 13 residues. The CDR3 bases are TGTGCCAGCACCGTACAGGGTAGGGAAAAACTGTTTTTT. This gives the protein CASTVQGREKLFF.

This clonotype was counted ten times or more. This rearrangement joins TRBV28 to TRBJ1-1; 7 bases match TRBD1. Germline CDR1 reads MDHEN; CDR2 reads SYDVKM. This CDR3 contains 16 residues. The CDR3 DNA is TGTGCTACGAGGGCACAGGGGATGGCTTGGAACACTGAAGCTTTCTTT. It codes for CATRAQGMAWNTEAFF.

This clonotype occurred many times. The chain joins TRBV7-2 to TRBJ1-1, with D tentatively TRBD1 (5 bases). This CDR3 has 15 amino acids. Per germline, CDR1 SGHTA and CDR2 FQGNSA. V was clipped by 1 base and J by 0 bases, with 9 bases between them. The CDR3 spells CASSLDAGMNTEAFF. CDR3 coding DNA: TGTGCCAGCAGCTTAGATGCAGGGATGAACACTGAAGCTTTCTTT.

This clonotype was seen at least ten times. V is TRBV24-1 and J is TRBJ2-3; TRBD2 matches at 12 bases. After removal of 8 bases from V and 5 bases from J, the junction contained 4 bases not matched to a gene. Germline lookup yields CDR1 KGHDR and CDR2 SFDVKD. The CDR3 totals 14 residues. CDR3: CATTSGRAVDTQYF. The CDR3 DNA follows: TGTGCCACCACTAGCGGGAGGGCCGTAGATACGCAGTATTTT.

This chain links TRBV7-2 with TRBJ2-1; D unresolved. This CDR3 has 13 residues. V was pared by 1 base and J by 5 bases, with 6 bases between. Germline CDR1 SGHTA, CDR2 FQGNSA. In DNA, the CDR3 is TGTGCCAGCAGCTTAGTGGGCAACAATGAGCAGTTCTTC. It encodes CASSLVGNNEQFF.

In this sample, this clonotype turned up many times. The V gene is TRBV28, the J gene TRBJ2-5, with D possibly matching TRBD1 (6 bases). This CDR3 has 14 residues. CDR1 is MDHEN and CDR2 is SYDVKM in the germline V gene. The germline V and J ends were trimmed by 9 bases and 5 bases, with 19 bases remaining between them. DNA for the CDR3: TGTGCCAGTCGAGGGGGTCTGTACGGGGAGACCCAGTACTTC. This gives the protein CASRGGLYGETQYF. The whole variable domain, remainder taken from reference TRBV28 and TRBJ2-5, is DVKVTQSSRYLVKRTGEKVFLECVQDMDHENMFWYRQDPGLGLRLIYFSYDVKMKEKGDIPEGYSVSREKKERFSLILESASTNQTSMYLCASRGGLYGETQYFGPGTRLLVL.

This clonotype turned up a few times. This rearrangement joins TRBV6-2 or TRBV6-3 to TRBJ2-7; 10 nucleotides line up with TRBD2. CDR1 is MNHEY, CDR2 SVGEGT, per germline. The junction had 8 bases not matched to a gene; V was cut back by 0 bases and J by 0 bases. This CDR3 is 18 amino acids long. The chain's CDR3 is CASSYSTGASGSSYEQYF. As DNA, the CDR3 is TGTGCCAGCAGTTACTCGACGGGTGCTAGCGGGAGCTCCTACGAGCAGTACTTC.

Here the CDR3 reads CAWRSGRGTDTQYF. In DNA, the CDR3 is TGTGCCTGGCGTAGCGGGAGAGGAACAGATACGCAGTATTTT. The rearrangement uses TRBV30 and TRBJ2-3; 9 positions agree with TRBD2. Germline V gene sequence: CDR1 GTSNPN, CDR2 SVGIG (reference sequence). V shed 5 bases and J 3 bases; nucleotides not matched to a gene: 6. The CDR3 has 14 residues.

The V call is TRBV6-2 or TRBV6-3, the J call TRBJ2-7; D is undetermined. Germline loops: CDR1 MNHEY, CDR2 SVGEGT. The CDR3 spans 13 residues. The V end lost 7 bases, the J end lost 0 bases, and 10 bases lay between the germline ends. CDR3 nucleotide sequence: TGTGCCAGCAATGACTTTAGCTCCTACGAGCAGTACTTC. Residues: CASNDFSSYEQYF.

This clonotype occurred a few times. This chain connects TRBV29-1 to TRBJ2-7; a possible D gene is TRBD1 (5 bases). Trimming pared 7 bases from V and 2 bases from J, leaving 9 bases between. The germline V gene encodes CDR1 SQVTM and CDR2 ANQGSEA. This CDR3 has 11 residues. The CDR3: CSGQTTYEQYF. CDR3 in DNA: TGCAGCGGACAGACAACCTACGAGCAGTACTTC.

This clonotype was counted at least ten times. The chain employs TRBV7-2 and TRBJ1-6; TRBD1 might be the D (6 bases). Between the trimmed V and J ends, which lost 5 bases and 0 bases, there was a span of 14 bases. This CDR3 has 17 residues. Looked up from germline, CDR1 is SGHTA and CDR2 is FQGNSA. CDR3 amino acids: CASSQGQHSSYNSPLHF. The CDR3 coding sequence is TGTGCCAGCAGCCAAGGACAGCACAGCTCCTATAATTCACCCCTCCACTTT.

Written as DNA, the CDR3 is TGTGCCAGCAGCTTGAGATCCAGGAGCTCCTACAATGAGCAGTTCTTC. Translating it yields CASSLRSRSSYNEQFF. The chain recombines TRBV7-9 with TRBJ2-1; D remains unclear. CDR1 is SEHNR and CDR2 is FQNEAQ in the germline V gene (reference sequence). Trimming took 3 bases from V and 0 from J, leaving 12 bases between them. The CDR3 loop spans 16 amino acids. The full variable domain, completed using reference TRBV7-9 and TRBJ2-1, is DTGVSQNPRHKITKRGQNVTFRCDPISEHNRLYWYRQTLGQGPEFLTYFQNEAQLEKSRLLSDRFSAERPKGSFSTLEIQRTEQGDSAMYLCASSLRSRSSYNEQFFGPGTRLTVL.